The clone carrying this TCR beta chain was observed once. As yet, its antigen is unknown. CD45RO-negative, CCR7-positively selected cells formed the naive CD8 fraction, excluding terminally differentiated effector memory CD45RA+ cells. With 4 bases removed from V and 2 bases from J, the gap between germline ends came to 11 bases. The CDR3 has 14 amino acids. Germline CDR1 is MNHEY and CDR2 is SVGAGI. Profiled with immunoSEQ multiplex PCR; TCRdb holds only in-frame clones, not every one. Of about 2,200,000 clones in the sample, about 92% were seen once. The data belong to a study of shared clonotypes between healthy human individuals. Study-level results: The low donor count limited represented genetic and exposure-history diversity. Larger estimated richness was generally recorded for naive subsets relative to memory subsets. The four-donor shared clonotypes exceeded non-shared clonotypes in generation probability, with non-shared ones scoring lower.

The clonotype originates from a man younger than 35 in good health. Some clones in this sample may be carry-over from other donors' samples. The V and J genes are TRBV6-5 and TRBJ1-2, with D uncertain. The specimen was naive CD8+ T cells from PBMCs. CDR3 DNA: TGTGCCAGCAGTTCGCCCTTATTAAACTATGGCTACACCTTC. This translates into CASSSPLLNYGYTF.